Below, 23 T cell receptor beta chains from the same sample are listed, as sequenced in a study of shared clonotypes between healthy human individuals. Only in-frame clones appear in the TCRdb table, and some are missing; sequencing was by immunoSEQ multiplex PCR. The sample gives about 480,000 clones, around 74% of which show up once; around 13% is in the top ten. Sequencing was performed on PBMCs. These receptors were obtained from a woman in her thirties or forties in good health. Some clones in this sample may be carry-over from other donors' samples.

The rearrangement links TRBV5-1 to TRBJ2-5; tentatively, D is TRBD1 (5 bases). The CDR3 has 13 residues. The germline V and J ends were trimmed by 4 bases and 3 bases, with 10 bases remaining between them. Looked up from germline, CDR1 is SGHRS and CDR2 is YFSETQ. In DNA, the CDR3 is TGCGCCAGCAGCATTCAGGGTGAAGAGACCCAGTACTTC. This encodes CASSIQGEETQYF.

J is TRBJ2-3 and V is TRBV5-6; D not resolved. Germline lookup yields CDR1 SGHDT and CDR2 YYEEEE. V lost 2 bases to trimming and J lost 6 bases, with 19 bases between them. The CDR3 has 16 residues. The DNA for the CDR3 is TGTGCCAGCAGCTTTACTTACATAGGCTCTGCTGATACGCAGTATTTT. Its translation: CASSFTYIGSADTQYF.

This clone was seen a handful of times. The chain links TRBV19 to TRBJ1-4; no clear D gene. Germline-derived CDR1 and CDR2 are LNHDA and SQIVND (reference sequence). The CDR3 sequence is 11 residues long. The ends were cut back, 7 bases at V and 5 bases at J, with 5 bases in the middle. CDR3: CASTMNEKLFF. The CDR3 DNA reads as TGTGCCAGTACCATGAATGAAAAACTGTTTTTT. Variable domain in full (rest from reference TRBV19 and TRBJ1-4): DGGITQSPKYLFRKEGQNVTLSCEQNLNHDAMYWYRQDPGQGLRLIYYSQIVNDFQKGDIAEGYSVSREKKESFPLTVTSAQKNPTAFYLCASTMNEKLFFGSGTQLSVL.

This clone was seen ten or more times. The same CDR3 can be traced to other DNA sequences in this sample. This chain uses TRBV19 with TRBJ2-1, with 8 nucleotides matching TRBD1. The CDR3 extends over 11 amino acids. Trimming removed 8 bases from V and 8 bases from J; junction bases left unmatched: 2. Per germline, CDR1 LNHDA and CDR2 SQIVND (reference sequence). The CDR3: CASDRGYEQFF. DNA of the CDR3: TGTGCCAGTGACAGGGGCTATGAGCAGTTCTTC.

This rearrangement joins TRBV7-9 to TRBJ2-7, with no clear D. CDR1 and CDR2 from the germline V gene are SEHNR and FQNEAQ (reference sequence). Deletions cut 3 bases from V and 6 bases from J, with 15 bases between. This CDR3 contains 14 residues. CDR3 sequence (DNA): TGTGCCAGCAGCTTGCCGTCCGGCAATTCCGAGCAGTACTTC. It is translated as CASSLPSGNSEQYF.

The CDR3 region is CASSPSTSAYNEQFF. CDR3 DNA sequence: TGTGCCAGCAGCCCGAGTACTAGCGCTTACAATGAGCAGTTCTTC. The rearrangement uses TRBV9 and TRBJ2-1; TRBD2 aligns across 7 bases. V was clipped by 4 bases and J by 4 bases; unmatched bases: 8. The germline V gene has CDR1 SGDLS and CDR2 YYNGEE. This CDR3 has 15 amino acids.

This chain joins TRBV10-2 and TRBJ2-5, with 14 bases lining up with TRBD2. The CDR3 loop spans 15 amino acids. Germline assignment: CDR1 WSHSY and CDR2 SAAADI. With 6 bases clipped from V and 4 bases from J, the junction kept 4 bases outside the gene matches. CDR3 loop: CASRVTSGRGETQYF. The CDR3 DNA sequence: TGCGCCAGCAGGGTGACTAGCGGGAGGGGAGAGACCCAGTACTTC.

The chain uses TRBV6-6 and TRBJ2-2; no firm D call. This CDR3 has 11 amino acids. Germline CDR1 reads MNHNY; CDR2 reads SVGAGI (reference sequence). V dropped 6 bases and J dropped 6 bases, with 5 bases sitting between them. CDR3 in amino acids: CASRDPGELFF. CDR3 in DNA: TGTGCCAGCAGGGATCCCGGGGAGCTGTTTTTT.

The chain combines TRBV6-5 with TRBJ2-2, with TRBD1 matching over 7 bases. The CDR3 runs 14 residues. Germline CDR1 reads MNHEY; CDR2 reads SVGAGI. After removal of 7 bases from V and 1 base from J, the junction contained 3 bases not matched to a gene. CDR3: CASKTGRNTGELFF. CDR3 DNA sequence: TGTGCCAGCAAGACAGGGAGGAACACCGGGGAGCTGTTTTTT.

This chain links TRBV5-1 with TRBJ2-2; a possible D gene is TRBD2 (6 bases). The CDR3 extends over 15 amino acids. Per germline, CDR1 SGHRS and CDR2 YFSETQ. Trimming cost V 4 bases and J 1 base, with 11 bases left between them. In DNA, the CDR3 is TGCGCCAGCAGCAAGGAGGGATGGAACACCGGGGAGCTGTTTTTT. Amino acids: CASSKEGWNTGELFF. Drawing the rest from reference TRBV5-1 and TRBJ2-2, the complete variable domain is KAGVTQTPRYLIKTRGQQVTLSCSPISGHRSVSWYQQTPGQGLQFLFEYFSETQRNKGNFPGRFSGRQFSNSRSEMNVSTLELGDSALYLCASSKEGWNTGELFFGEGSRLTVL.

This clone was seen a handful of times. V gene TRBV2 combines with J gene TRBJ1-2; no clear D. There are 12 residues in the CDR3. The V and J ends lost 4 bases and 7 bases respectively, with 10 bases between them. Germline V gives CDR1 SNHLY, CDR2 FYNNEI. CDR3 DNA sequence: TGTGCCAGCAGTGGGCCAGTAGGTGGCTACACCTTC. Translation: CASSGPVGGYTF.

CDR3 DNA sequence: TGTGCCAGCAGTCCGCGGACTAGCGGCATTGGGGAGCAGTACTTC. This gives the protein CASSPRTSGIGEQYF. The chain links TRBV6-5 to TRBJ2-5; TRBD2 matches at 10 bases. V dropped 5 bases and J dropped 11; count of bases not matched to a gene: 14. The CDR3 length is 15 residues. Per germline, CDR1 MNHEY and CDR2 SVGAGI.

The chain joins TRBV7-2 to TRBJ2-7, with 9 nucleotides matching TRBD1. V trimming: 5 bases; J trimming: 3 bases; junction bases outside the gene matches: 5. CDR1 SGHTA and CDR2 FQGNSA come from the germline V gene. The CDR3 totals 14 residues. CDR3 residues: CASSMGQGSYEQYF. CDR3 DNA sequence: TGTGCCAGCAGCATGGGACAGGGAAGCTACGAGCAGTACTTC.

The gene calls are TRBV5-4 and TRBJ2-1, with D tentatively TRBD1 or TRBD2 (5 bases each). CDR3 length: 15 residues. Trimming pared 0 bases from V and 12 bases from J, leaving 19 bases between. Germline lookup yields CDR1 SGHNT and CDR2 YYREEE (reference sequence). This chain's CDR3 is CASSLGQTTGWGQFF. The CDR3 DNA reads as TGTGCCAGCAGCTTGGGACAGACCACGGGGTGGGGGCAGTTCTTC. Full variable domain (rest looked up from reference TRBV5-4 and TRBJ2-1): ETGVTQSPTHLIKTRGQQVTLRCSSQSGHNTVSWYQQALGQGPQFIFQYYREEENGRGNFPPRFSGLQFPNYSSELNVNALELDDSALYLCASSLGQTTGWGQFFGPGTRLTVL.

In DNA, the CDR3 is TGCGCCAGCAGCGTGACAGGGCCGGGAGATACGCAGTATTTT. This gives the protein CASSVTGPGDTQYF. The chain uses TRBV5-1 and TRBJ2-3, with TRBD1 identical over 7 bases. CDR1 is SGHRS and CDR2 is YFSETQ in the germline V gene. Trimming removed 4 bases from V and 5 bases from J; junction bases left unmatched: 7. This CDR3 is built from 14 residues.

V is TRBV7-9 and J is TRBJ2-6; D remains ambiguous. The CDR3 consists of 10 residues. V was shortened by 7 bases and J by 9 bases, with 4 bases between the two germline ends. Germline CDR1 reads SEHNR; CDR2 reads FQNEAQ (reference sequence). CDR3 DNA sequence: TGTGCCAGCACCGACAACGTCCTGACTTTC. Encoded protein: CASTDNVLTF. The full variable domain, with the rest looked up from reference TRBV7-9 and TRBJ2-6, is DTGVSQNPRHKITKRGQNVTFRCDPISEHNRLYWYRQTLGQGPEFLTYFQNEAQLEKSRLLSDRFSAERPKGSFSTLEIQRTEQGDSAMYLCASTDNVLTFGAGSRLTVL.

This clone was counted a single time. The chain joins TRBV15 to TRBJ2-1; D not resolved. The CDR3 runs to 14 residues. Germline CDR1 LNHNV, CDR2 YYDKDF (reference sequence). V lost 3 bases, J lost 10 bases, and 16 bases lay in between. The CDR3: CATSRFFRRVEQFF. CDR3 DNA sequence: TGTGCCACCAGCAGGTTCTTCCGTAGAGTCGAGCAGTTCTTC.

Details on this clone: In the same sample, other DNA sequences code for this CDR3. V gene TRBV6-5 combines with J gene TRBJ2-7; D might be TRBD2 (5 bases). Deletions cut 6 bases from V and 2 bases from J, with 17 bases between. The CDR3 has 15 amino acids. Germline V CDR1 and CDR2: MNHEY, SVGAGI. The CDR3 DNA reads TGTGCCAGCAGACCGCTCGGGAACCTCCCCTACGAGCAGTACTTC. This gives the protein CASRPLGNLPYEQYF.

The chain uses TRBV11-3 and TRBJ2-1; D uncertain. Germline loops: CDR1 SGHNT, CDR2 YENEEA. The CDR3 length is 16 residues. V dropped 5 bases and J dropped 8 bases, with 22 bases sitting between them. CDR3 sequence: CASSTAFNGEGDEQFF. As DNA, the CDR3 is TGTGCCAGCAGCACCGCCTTTAACGGCGAAGGCGATGAGCAGTTCTTC.

The chain couples TRBV15 to TRBJ2-6, with D possibly being TRBD2 (6 bases). The CDR3 is made up of 16 amino acids. The ends were cut back, 5 bases at V and 0 bases at J, with 11 bases in the middle. The germline V gene has CDR1 LNHNV and CDR2 YYDKDF (reference sequence). The CDR3 region is CATSANGGSGANVLTF. The CDR3 nucleotides are TGTGCCACCAGCGCAAACGGGGGCTCTGGGGCCAACGTCCTGACTTTC.

V and J are TRBV6-1 and TRBJ2-5; 9 bases are shared with TRBD1. Germline CDR1 MNHNS, CDR2 SASEGT. Trimming at V came to 4 bases and at J to 4 bases, leaving 4 bases not matched to a gene. CDR3 size: 14 residues. CDR3 in amino acids: CASSVDRGGETQYF. For the CDR3, the DNA is TGTGCCAGCAGTGTAGACAGGGGGGGAGAGACCCAGTACTTC.

This clone was recorded once. The genes are TRBV5-1 and TRBJ2-1, with D perhaps being TRBD1 or TRBD2 (5 bases each). The CDR3 extends over 16 amino acids. Germline CDR1 and CDR2: SGHRS and YFSETQ. V lost 0 bases and J 8 bases, leaving 18 bases between the germline ends. The CDR3 coding sequence is TGCGCCAGCAGCTTGGAGGGACGGGACCGGGTCGATGAGCAGTTCTTC. Translated: CASSLEGRDRVDEQFF.

The rearrangement uses TRBV19 and TRBJ2-5; 9 nucleotides align to TRBD1. Per germline, CDR1 LNHDA and CDR2 SQIVND (reference sequence). V lost 4 bases to trimming and J lost 4 bases; unmatched junction nucleotides: 4. There are 14 residues in the CDR3. The CDR3 DNA reads as TGTGCCAGTAGTACCCAACAGGGGGCAGAGACCCAGTACTTC. Translation: CASSTQQGAETQYF.